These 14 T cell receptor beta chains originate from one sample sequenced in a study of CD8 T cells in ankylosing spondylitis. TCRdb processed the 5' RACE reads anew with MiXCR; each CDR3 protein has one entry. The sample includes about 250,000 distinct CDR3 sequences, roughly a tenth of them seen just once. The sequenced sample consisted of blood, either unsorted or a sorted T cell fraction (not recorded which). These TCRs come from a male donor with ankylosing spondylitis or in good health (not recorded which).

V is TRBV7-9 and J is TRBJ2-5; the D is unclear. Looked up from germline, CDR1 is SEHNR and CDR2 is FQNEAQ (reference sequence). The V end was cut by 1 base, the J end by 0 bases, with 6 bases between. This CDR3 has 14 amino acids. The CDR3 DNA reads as TGTGCCAGCAGCTTAGGTCCGAACCAAGAGACCCAGTACTTC. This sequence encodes CASSLGPNQETQYF. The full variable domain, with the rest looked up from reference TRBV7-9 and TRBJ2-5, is DTGVSQNPRHKITKRGQNVTFRCDPISEHNRLYWYRQTLGQGPEFLTYFQNEAQLEKSRLLSDRFSAERPKGSFSTLEIQRTEQGDSAMYLCASSLGPNQETQYFGPGTRLLVL.

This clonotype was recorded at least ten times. The chain's CDR3 is CASSPQPLNTEAFF. The CDR3 region has the DNA TGTGCCAGCAGTCCTCAGCCGTTGAACACTGAAGCTTTCTTT. The chain combines TRBV12-3 or TRBV12-4 with TRBJ1-1; D remains unclear. The CDR3 has 14 amino acids. Trimming removed 5 bases at V and 0 bases at J, with 10 bases between.

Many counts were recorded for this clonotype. The CDR3 DNA follows: TGTGCCAGCAGCCAAGCGGGACAGGGGGCCTACGAGCAGTACTTC. Translation gives CASSQAGQGAYEQYF. The chain is built from TRBV4-2 and TRBJ2-7; 11 bases map to TRBD1. J gave up 2 bases and V 1 base, and 1 base lay outside the gene matches. CDR3 length equals 15 residues. Germline CDR1 LGHNA, CDR2 YNFKEQ.

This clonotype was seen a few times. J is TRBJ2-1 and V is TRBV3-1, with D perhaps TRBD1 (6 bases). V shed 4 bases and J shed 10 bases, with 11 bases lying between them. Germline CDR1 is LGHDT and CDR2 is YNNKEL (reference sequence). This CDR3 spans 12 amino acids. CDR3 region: CASSRDIGEQFF. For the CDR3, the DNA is TGTGCCAGCAGCCGGGACATCGGGGAGCAGTTCTTC.

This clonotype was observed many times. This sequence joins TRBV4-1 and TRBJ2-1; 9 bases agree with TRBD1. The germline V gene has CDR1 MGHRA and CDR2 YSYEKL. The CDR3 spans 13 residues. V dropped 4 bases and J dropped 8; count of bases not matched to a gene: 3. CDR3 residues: CASSRNRGHEQFF. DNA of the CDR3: TGCGCCAGCAGCCGGAACAGGGGGCATGAGCAGTTCTTC.

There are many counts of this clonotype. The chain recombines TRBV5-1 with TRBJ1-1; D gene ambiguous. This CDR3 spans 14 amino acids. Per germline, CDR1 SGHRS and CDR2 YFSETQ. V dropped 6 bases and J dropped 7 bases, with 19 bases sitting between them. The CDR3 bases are TGCGCCAGCACCTTCAGCAGCGATGCGTATGAAGCTTTCTTT. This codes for CASTFSSDAYEAFF.

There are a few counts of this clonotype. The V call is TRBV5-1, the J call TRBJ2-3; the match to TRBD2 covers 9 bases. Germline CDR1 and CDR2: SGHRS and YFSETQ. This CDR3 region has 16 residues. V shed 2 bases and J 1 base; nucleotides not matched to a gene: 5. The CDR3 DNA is TGCGCCAGCAGCTTCGGAGAGCGGGGGGGCACAGATACGCAGTATTTT. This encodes CASSFGERGGTDTQYF.

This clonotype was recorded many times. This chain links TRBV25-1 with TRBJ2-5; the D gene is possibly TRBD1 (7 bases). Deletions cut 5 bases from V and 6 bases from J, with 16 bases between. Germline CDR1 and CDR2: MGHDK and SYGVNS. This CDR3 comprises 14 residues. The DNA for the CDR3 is TGTGCCAGCAGTTACGGAGGGGGCAAAAAGACCCAGTACTTC. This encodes CASSYGGGKKTQYF.

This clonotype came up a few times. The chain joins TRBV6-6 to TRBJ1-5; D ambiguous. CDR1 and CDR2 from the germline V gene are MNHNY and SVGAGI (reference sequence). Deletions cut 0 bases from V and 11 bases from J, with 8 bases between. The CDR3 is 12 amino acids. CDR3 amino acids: CASSYSGESQHF. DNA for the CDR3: TGTGCCAGCAGTTACTCGGGTGAGTCCCAGCATTTT.

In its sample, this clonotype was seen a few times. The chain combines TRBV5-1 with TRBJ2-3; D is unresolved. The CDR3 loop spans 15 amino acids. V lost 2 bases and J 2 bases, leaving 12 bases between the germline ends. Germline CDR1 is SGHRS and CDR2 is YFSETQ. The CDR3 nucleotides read TGCGCCAGCAGCTTTAAAGGGTCCCTCACAGATACGCAGTATTTT. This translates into CASSFKGSLTDTQYF.

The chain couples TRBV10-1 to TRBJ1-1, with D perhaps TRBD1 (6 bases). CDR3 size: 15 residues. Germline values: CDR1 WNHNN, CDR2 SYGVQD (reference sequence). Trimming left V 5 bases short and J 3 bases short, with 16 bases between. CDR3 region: CASSPHRDGHTEAFF. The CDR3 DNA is TGCGCCAGCAGTCCCCACAGGGATGGGCACACTGAAGCTTTCTTT.

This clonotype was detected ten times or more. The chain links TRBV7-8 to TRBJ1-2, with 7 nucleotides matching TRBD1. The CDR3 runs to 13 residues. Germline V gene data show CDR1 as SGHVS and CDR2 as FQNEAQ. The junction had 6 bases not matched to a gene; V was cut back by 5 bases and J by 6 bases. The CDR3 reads CASSLTGAHGYTF. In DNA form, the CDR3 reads TGTGCCAGCAGCCTCACAGGGGCTCATGGCTACACCTTC. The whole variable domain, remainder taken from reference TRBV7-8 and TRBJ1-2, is GAGVSQSPRYKVAKRGQDVALRCDPISGHVSLFWYQQALGQGPEFLTYFQNEAQLDKSGLPSDRFFAERPEGSVSTLKIQRTQQEDSAVYLCASSLTGAHGYTFGSGTRLTVV.

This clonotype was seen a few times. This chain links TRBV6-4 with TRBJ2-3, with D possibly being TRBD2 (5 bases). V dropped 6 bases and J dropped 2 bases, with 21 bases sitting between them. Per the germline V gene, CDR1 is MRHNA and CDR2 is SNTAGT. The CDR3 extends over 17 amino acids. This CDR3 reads CASSPTWGVLNTDTQYF. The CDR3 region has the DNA TGTGCCAGCAGCCCCACTTGGGGAGTCCTTAACACAGATACGCAGTATTTT.

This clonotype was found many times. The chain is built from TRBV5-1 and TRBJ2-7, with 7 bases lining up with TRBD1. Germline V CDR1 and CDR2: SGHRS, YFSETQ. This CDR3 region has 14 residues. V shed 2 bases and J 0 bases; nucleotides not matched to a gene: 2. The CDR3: CASSFWDSSYEQYF. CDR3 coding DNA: TGCGCCAGCAGCTTCTGGGACAGCTCCTACGAGCAGTACTTC.